This entry describes one T cell receptor beta chain. Newly diagnosed hyperthyroidism patients aged 18 to 65 years had disease lasting under 2 months. The data stem from a study of T cells in Graves' hyperthyroidism and ophthalmopathy. Amplified TCR beta CDR3 regions derived from RNA transcripts. A set of HTBI primers served as the primers for a first-round RT-PCR of the TCR CDR3. In TCRdb, the multiplex PCR reads were re-called with MiXCR into one record per CDR3 protein. The data show 300,000 to 400,000 distinct CDR3 sequences, 21% seen once. Germline loops: CDR1 SGDLS, CDR2 YYNGEE. The CDR3 runs to 16 residues. The trim removed 4 bases at V and 8 bases at J, leaving 17 bases unmatched.

The receptor was isolated from a woman aged 45-59 years with Graves' hyperthyroidism. The V and J genes are TRBV9 and TRBJ1-2; 7 nucleotides align to TRBD1. The sample taken for sequencing was blood. CDR3 residues: CASSSSTRGQQNGYTF. The CDR3 bases are TGTGCCAGCAGCTCGTCGACAAGGGGGCAACAGAACGGCTACACCTTC.